This T cell receptor beta chain was profiled in a study of blood T cell repertoires in COVID-19. The V gene's germline CDR1 is SGHRS and CDR2 YFSETQ. The length of the CDR3 is 15 residues. V was clipped by 3 bases and J by 10 bases; unmatched bases: 8. Produced via immunoSEQ multiplex PCR; TCRdb's table is partial and in-frame only. Of 110,000 to 150,000 clones listed, around 88% are singletons. The V call is TRBV5-1, the J call TRBJ2-1, with 12 positions matching TRBD2. The sample taken for sequencing was peripheral blood. The clonotype originates from a man aged 60-69 years with active or convalescent COVID-19. CDR3 in DNA: TGCGCCAGCAGCTCGCGGACTAGCGGGGTCACAGAGCAGTTCTTC. As protein: CASSSRTSGVTEQFF.